This TCR beta chain appears in the sequencing data of a study of blood T cells in healthy people across ages. A second PCR, run for about 6 to 12 cycles, used a sample-barcoded 5' primer plus a J-beta primer mix. TCRdb passed the 5' RACE reads through MiXCR, listing each CDR3 protein once. The data hold over a million distinct CDR3 sequences, with 45% to 70% observed a single time. This receptor was taken from a man aged 18 to 30 in good health. Sequencing was carried out using blood.

The CDR3 protein is CASSKPGGASYEQYF. The CDR3 DNA sequence: TGTGCCAGCAGCAAGCCCGGGGGTGCCTCCTACGAGCAGTACTTC. The V and J genes are TRBV11-2 and TRBJ2-7; a weak D match, TRBD2 (6 bases). The CDR3 loop spans 15 amino acids. The V gene lost 5 bases and the J gene lost 0 bases, with 14 bases spanning the gap. Germline V gene data show CDR1 as SGHAT and CDR2 as FQNNGV.